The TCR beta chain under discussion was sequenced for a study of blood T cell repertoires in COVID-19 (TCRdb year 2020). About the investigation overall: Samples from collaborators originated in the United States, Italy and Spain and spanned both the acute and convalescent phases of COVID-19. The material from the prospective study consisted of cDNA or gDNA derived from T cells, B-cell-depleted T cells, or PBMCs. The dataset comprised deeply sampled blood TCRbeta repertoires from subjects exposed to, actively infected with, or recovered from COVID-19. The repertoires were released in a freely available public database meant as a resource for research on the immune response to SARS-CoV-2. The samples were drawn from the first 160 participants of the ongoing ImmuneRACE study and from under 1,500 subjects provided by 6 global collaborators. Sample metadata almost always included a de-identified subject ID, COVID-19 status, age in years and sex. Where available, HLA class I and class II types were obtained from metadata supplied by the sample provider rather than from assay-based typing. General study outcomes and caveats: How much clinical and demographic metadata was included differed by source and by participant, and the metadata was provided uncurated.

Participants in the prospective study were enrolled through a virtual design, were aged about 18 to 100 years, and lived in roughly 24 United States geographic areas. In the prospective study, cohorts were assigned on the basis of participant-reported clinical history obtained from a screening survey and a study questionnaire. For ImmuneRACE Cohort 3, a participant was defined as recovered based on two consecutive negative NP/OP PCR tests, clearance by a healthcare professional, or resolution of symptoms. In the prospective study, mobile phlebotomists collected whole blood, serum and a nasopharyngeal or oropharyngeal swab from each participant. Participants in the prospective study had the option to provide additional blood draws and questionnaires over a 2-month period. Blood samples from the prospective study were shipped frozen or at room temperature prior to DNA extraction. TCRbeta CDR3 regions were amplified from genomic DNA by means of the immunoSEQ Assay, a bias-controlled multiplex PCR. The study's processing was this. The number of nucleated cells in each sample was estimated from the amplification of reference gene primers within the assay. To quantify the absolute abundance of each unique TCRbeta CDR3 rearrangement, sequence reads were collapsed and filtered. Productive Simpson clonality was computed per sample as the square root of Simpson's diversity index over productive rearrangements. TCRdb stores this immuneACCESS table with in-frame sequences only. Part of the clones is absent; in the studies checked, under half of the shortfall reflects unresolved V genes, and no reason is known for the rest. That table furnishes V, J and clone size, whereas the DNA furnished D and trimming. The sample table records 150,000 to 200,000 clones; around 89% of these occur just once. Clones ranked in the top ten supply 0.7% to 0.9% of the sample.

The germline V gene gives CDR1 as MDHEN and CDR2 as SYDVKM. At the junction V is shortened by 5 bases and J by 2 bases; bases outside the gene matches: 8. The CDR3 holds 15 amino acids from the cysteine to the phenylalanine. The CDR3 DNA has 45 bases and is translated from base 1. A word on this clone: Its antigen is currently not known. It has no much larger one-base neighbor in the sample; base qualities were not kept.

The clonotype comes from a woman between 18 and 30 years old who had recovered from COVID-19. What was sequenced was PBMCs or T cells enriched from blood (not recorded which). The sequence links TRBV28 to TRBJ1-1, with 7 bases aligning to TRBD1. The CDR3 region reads CASSIRTGSNTEAFF. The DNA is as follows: TGTGCCAGCAGTATACGGACAGGTTCCAACACTGAAGCTTTCTTT.